This T cell receptor beta chain is from a study of molecular identifiers for immune sequencing clone quantification. Broader study findings: Amid fewer than 1.3 million naive cells, spiked Jurkat TCR RNA from one cell was reportedly still detectable. Clones of above 20 RNA copies carried over 99% of effector molecules; in naive cells they carried under 1%.

About this clonotype itself: No antigen is known for it. A much larger clone is a single base away; this may be a read error.

TCRdb used MiXCR to reprocess the PCR reads, holding one entry per CDR3 protein. The sample records some 650,000 distinct CDR3 sequences, 15% to 20% being singletons. Naive CD8 libraries were made from about 20,000 to 1,000,000 sorted cells, and they used 10%, 30% or 50% RNA. CDR1 KGHSY and CDR2 FQNENV come from the germline V gene. The CDR3 loop spans 15 amino acids. Trimming left V 1 base short and J 0 bases short, with 9 bases between. The chain couples TRBV16 to TRBJ1-1; D gene uncertain. Material for sequencing was naive CD8+ T cells from blood, with Jurkat cell RNA spiked in. Noted subset: FACS-sorted CD8+CD4-CCR7+CD45RA+ naive T cells. This sequence was found in a human donor in good health. Some libraries in this study had Jurkat cell RNA spiked in. The DNA of the CDR3 is TGTGCCAGCAGCCAATGGCAGGCCGTGAACACTGAAGCTTTCTTT. It encodes CASSQWQAVNTEAFF.